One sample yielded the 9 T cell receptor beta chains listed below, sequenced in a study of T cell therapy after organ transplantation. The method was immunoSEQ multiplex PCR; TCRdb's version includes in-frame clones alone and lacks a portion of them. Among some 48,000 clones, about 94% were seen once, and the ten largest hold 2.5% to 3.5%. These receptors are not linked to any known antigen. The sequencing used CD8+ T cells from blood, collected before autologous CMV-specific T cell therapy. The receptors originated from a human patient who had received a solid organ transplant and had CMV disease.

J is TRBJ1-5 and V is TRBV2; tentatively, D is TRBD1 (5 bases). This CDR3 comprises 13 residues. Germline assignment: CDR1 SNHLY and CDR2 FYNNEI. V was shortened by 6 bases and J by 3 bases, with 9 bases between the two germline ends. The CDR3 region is CASSAGPNQPQHF. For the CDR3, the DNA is TGTGCCAGCAGCGCGGGACCCAATCAGCCCCAGCATTTT.

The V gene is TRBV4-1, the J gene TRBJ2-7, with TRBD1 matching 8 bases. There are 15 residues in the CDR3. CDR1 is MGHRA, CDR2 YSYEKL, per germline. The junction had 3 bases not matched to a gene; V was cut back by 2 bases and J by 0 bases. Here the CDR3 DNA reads TGCGCCAGCAGCCAAACGGACAGGGCCTCCTACGAGCAGTACTTC. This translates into CASSQTDRASYEQYF.

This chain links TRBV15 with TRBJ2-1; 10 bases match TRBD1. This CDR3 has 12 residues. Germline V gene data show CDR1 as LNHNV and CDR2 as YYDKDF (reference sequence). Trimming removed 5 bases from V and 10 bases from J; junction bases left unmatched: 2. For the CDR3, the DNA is TGTGCCACCAGCGGGACAGGGGACGAGCAGTTCTTC. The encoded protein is CATSGTGDEQFF.

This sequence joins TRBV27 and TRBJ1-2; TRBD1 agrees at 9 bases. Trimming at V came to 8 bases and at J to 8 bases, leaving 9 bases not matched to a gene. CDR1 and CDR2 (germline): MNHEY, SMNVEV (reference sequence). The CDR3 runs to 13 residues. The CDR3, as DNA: TGTGCCAGCGGACCGGGACAGGGCGAAGGCTACACCTTC. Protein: CASGPGQGEGYTF.

The CDR3 nucleotides read TGTGCCAGCAGCCCGTGGACAGGGGAAGCTTTCTTT. As protein: CASSPWTGEAFF. The chain recombines TRBV9 with TRBJ1-1, with 8 nucleotides matching TRBD1. CDR3 length: 12 amino acids. From germline, CDR1 is SGDLS and CDR2 YYNGEE. V shed 4 bases, J shed 8 bases, and the junction held 4 bases outside the gene matches. Based on the CDR3 plus reference TRBV9 and TRBJ1-1, the full variable domain is DSGVTQTPKHLITATGQRVTLRCSPRSGDLSVYWYQQSLDQGLQFLIQYYNGEERAKGNILERFSAQQFPDLHSELNLSSLELGDSALYFCASSPWTGEAFFGQGTRLTVV.

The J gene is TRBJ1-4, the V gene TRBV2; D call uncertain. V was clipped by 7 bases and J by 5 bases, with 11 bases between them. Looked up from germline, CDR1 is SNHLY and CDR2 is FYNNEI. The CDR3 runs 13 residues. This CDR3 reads CASIGFSNEKLFF. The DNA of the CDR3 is TGTGCCAGCATAGGGTTTTCGAATGAAAAACTGTTTTTT.

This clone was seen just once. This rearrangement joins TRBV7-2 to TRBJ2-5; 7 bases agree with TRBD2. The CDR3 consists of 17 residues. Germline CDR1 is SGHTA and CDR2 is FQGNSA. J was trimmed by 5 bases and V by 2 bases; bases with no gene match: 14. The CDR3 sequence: CASSLNSGREVRETQYF. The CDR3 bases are TGTGCCAGCAGCTTAAATAGTGGCCGGGAGGTTAGGGAGACCCAGTACTTC.

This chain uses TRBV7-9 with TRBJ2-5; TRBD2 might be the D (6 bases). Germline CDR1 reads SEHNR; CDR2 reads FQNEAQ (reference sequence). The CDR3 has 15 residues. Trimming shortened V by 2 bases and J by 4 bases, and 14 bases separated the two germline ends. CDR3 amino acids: CASSLRVTEGETQYF. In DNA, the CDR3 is TGTGCCAGCAGCTTAAGGGTCACGGAGGGAGAGACCCAGTACTTC.

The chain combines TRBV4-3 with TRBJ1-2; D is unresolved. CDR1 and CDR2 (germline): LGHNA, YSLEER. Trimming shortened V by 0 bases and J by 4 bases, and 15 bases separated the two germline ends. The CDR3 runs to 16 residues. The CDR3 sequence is CASSQDRPPALYGYTF. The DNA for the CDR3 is TGCGCCAGCAGCCAAGATCGGCCCCCGGCGCTCTATGGCTACACCTTC.